A selection of T cell receptor beta chains follows, all from one sample in a study of cytomegalovirus exposure and HLA in healthy donors. TCRdb keeps only in-frame clones here, not all; method: immunoSEQ multiplex PCR. The repertoire holds some 83,000 clones, with roughly 94% as singletons. Sequenced input: PBMCs. All receptors come from a woman in her late teens or twenties in good health and CMV-seropositive. The conserved cysteine and the conserved F or W are not part of the CDR3 here. Size values are once, few and many counts, or a class for expanded clones, and some rows have none.

size | V | CDR3
NA | TRBV6-1 | ASSVGTGGSEQF
NA | TRBV7-2 | ASSPLSYPPNSYEQY
NA | TRBV18 | ASSPSTGWNNQPQH
NA | TRBV7-6 | ASSLGEIVGEQF
NA | TRBV11-3 | ASSLAGTSARPGELF
NA | TRBV2 | ASSLQGAWTEAF
NA | TRBV4-3 | ASSQDGLAAYNEQF
NA | TRBV6-6 | ASSYSNQKEQY
NA | TRBV11-2 | ASSLATRHPLQETQY
once | TRBV5-1 | ASSLVPGVNTGELF
NA | TRBV12-5 | ASAVDRGGTEAF
NA | TRBV11-1 | ASSLTSGDNEQF
NA | TRBV6-6 | ASRYQGLNTEAF
once | TRBV4-3 | ASSQDRGPYGYT
NA | TRBV7-3 | ASSLDGGTDTQY
NA | TRBV29-1 | SGQQGDTQY
NA | TRBV5-8 | ASRHTGSPYEQY
NA | TRBV4-1 | ATSMGGVSAEQF
NA | TRBV7-2 | ASIPVGPVAF
NA | TRBV23-1 | ASSPPYQGRATNEKLF
NA | TRBV9 | ASSFSDRQETQY
NA | TRBV9 | ASSVAGTSSGNTIY
few | TRBV4-2 | ASSQEEAAAEETQY
NA | TRBV27 | ASSRLLRDRGTGTDTQY
NA | TRBV28 | ASSLYLGQEQY
once | TRBV19 | ASIGTGTAINYGYT
NA | TRBV7-2 | ASSLLGTANTEAF
NA | TRBV4-1 | ASSQEQGDQPQH
NA | TRBV5-8 | ASSFLLAGGQETQY
NA | TRBV11-2 | ASSLIEGYT
NA | TRBV2 | ATTGGGYT
once | TRBV7-3 | ASSGTGGLNEQF
NA | TRBV18 | ASSHDSVSGNTIY
NA | TRBV6-5 | ASSPGGTGAF
NA | TRBV7-6 | ASRSGETQY
NA | TRBV30 | AWRTLAGGPYEQY
NA | TRBV18 | ASSNDRVAGEQY
NA | TRBV7-2 | ASNVNGGTDTQY
NA | TRBV4-3 | ASSRSGQGNYEQY
NA | TRBV6-4 | ASSSGVGTDTQY
NA | TRBV15 | ATSRDKVLEEPTTGGNTEAF
NA | TRBV15 | ATSRPGTSGSHTQY
NA | TRBV5-6 | ASSPGLAVPSSYNEQF
once | TRBV9 | ASSVGIGGANGYT
NA | TRBV4-2 | ASSQGGTSGRKEDTQY
NA | TRBV4-3 | ASSQDPTGSYT
NA | TRBV6-5 | ASSPPRLNTEAF
NA | TRBV7-9 | ASSLGSGYMETQY
few | TRBV5-1 | ASSPRGSGEETQY
NA | TRBV25-1 | ASRQGGNTGELF
NA | TRBV9 | ASSSGGNTEAF
NA | TRBV5-1 | ASSTGNTEAF
NA | TRBV28 | ASSPTRGGAWYEQY
NA | TRBV10-3 | ATRPGGTTADTQY
NA | TRBV7-9 | ASSDPWSQGGYT
NA | TRBV7-2 | ASSFGQFYVEQF
NA | TRBV4-1 | ASTRGLAGVTSYNEQF
few | TRBV4-3 | ASSQVRLAGELF
NA | TRBV4-2 | ASSQDGQGASTNEKLF
NA | TRBV10-3 | AISDQLQREQY